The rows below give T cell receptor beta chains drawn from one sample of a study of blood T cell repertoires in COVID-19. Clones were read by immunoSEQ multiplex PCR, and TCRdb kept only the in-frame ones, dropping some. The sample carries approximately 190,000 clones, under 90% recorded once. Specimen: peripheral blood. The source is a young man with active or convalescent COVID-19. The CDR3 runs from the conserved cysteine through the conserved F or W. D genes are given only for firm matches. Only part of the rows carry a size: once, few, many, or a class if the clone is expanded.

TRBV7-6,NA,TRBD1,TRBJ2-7,TGTGCCAGCAGCTTAGGGGGACAGGGCTTCCACCACGAGCAGTACTTC,CASSLGGQGFHHEQYF
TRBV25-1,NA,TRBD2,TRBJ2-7,TGTGCCAGCAGAGGGACTAGCGGTTACGAGCAGTACTTC,CASRGTSGYEQYF
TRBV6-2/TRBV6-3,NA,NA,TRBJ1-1,TGTGCCAGCAGTTACCCGGAAACCCGGGGGACTGAAGCTTTCTTT,CASSYPETRGTEAFF
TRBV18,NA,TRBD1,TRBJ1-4,TGTGCCAGCTCACGACGACAGGGCCGTGAAAAACTGTTTTTT,CASSRRQGREKLFF
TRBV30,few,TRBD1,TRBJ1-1,TGTGCCTGGGGACAGGGGGCGAACACTGAAGCTTTCTTT,CAWGQGANTEAFF
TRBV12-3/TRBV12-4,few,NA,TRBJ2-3,TGTGCCAGCAGTACGGGCACGGGGACGCAGTATTTT,CASSTGTGTQYF
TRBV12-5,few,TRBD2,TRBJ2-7,TGTGCTAGTGGTCCCGGACTAGCGGGATCCTACGAGCAGTACTTC,CASGPGLAGSYEQYF
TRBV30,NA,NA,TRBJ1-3,TGTGCCTGGGGCGAGTTCTCTGGAAACACCATATATTTT,CAWGEFSGNTIYF
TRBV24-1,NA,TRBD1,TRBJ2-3,TGTGCCACCAGACGCCCCGGGACAGGGAGGGCAGATACGCAGTATTTT,CATRRPGTGRADTQYF
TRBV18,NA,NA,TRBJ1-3,TGTGCCAGCTCACCACCAAACGCGGGCGGCTCTGGAAACACCATATATTTT,CASSPPNAGGSGNTIYF
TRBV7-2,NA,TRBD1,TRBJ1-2,TGTGCCAGCAGCTTTGGGCAGGACAGGGCCAACACCTTC,CASSFGQDRANTF
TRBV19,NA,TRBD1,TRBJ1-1,TGTGCCAGTAGTAGGGGGGACAGCTTGAACACTGAAGCTTTCTTT,CASSRGDSLNTEAFF
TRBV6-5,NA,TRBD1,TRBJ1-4,TGTGCCAGCCGGGGGACAGGGATCACTAATGAAAAACTGTTTTTT,CASRGTGITNEKLFF
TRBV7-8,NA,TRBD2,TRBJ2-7,TGTGCCAGCAGCGCACGGGAGGACTCCTACGAGCAGTACTTC,CASSAREDSYEQYF
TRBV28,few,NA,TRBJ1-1,TGTGCCAGCAGTCCGGGCCAGACAGGAAACACTGAAGCTTTCTTT,CASSPGQTGNTEAFF
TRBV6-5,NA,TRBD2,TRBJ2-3,TGTGCCTCTAGCGGGAGGAGGGGGGTAGATACGCAGTATTTT,CASSGRRGVDTQYF
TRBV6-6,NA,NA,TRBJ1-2,TGTGCCAGCAGTTCCGGGTCCTTCTATGGCTACACCTTC,CASSSGSFYGYTF
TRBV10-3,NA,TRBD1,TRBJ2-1,TGTGCCGTGCTTCCGGGGACAGGGGTGTATGAGCAGTTCTTC,CAVLPGTGVYEQFF
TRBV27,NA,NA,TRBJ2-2,TGTGCCAGCACTAACACCGGGGAGCTGTTTTTT,CASTNTGELFF
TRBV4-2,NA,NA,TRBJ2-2,TGTGCCAGCAGCCAAGAGGATAGGACACTGAACACCGGGGAGCTGTTTTTT,CASSQEDRTLNTGELFF
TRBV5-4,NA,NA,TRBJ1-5,TGTGCCAGCAGCTTGGGGACAGATCAGCCCCAGCATTTT,CASSLGTDQPQHF
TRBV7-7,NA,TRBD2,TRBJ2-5,TGTGCTAGCAGCCCATTCGGGACTAGGGAGCAAGAGACCCAGTACTTC,CASSPFGTREQETQYF
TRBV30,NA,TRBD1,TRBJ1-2,TGTGCCTGGAGGCACTCAGGGGGCCCAAATGGCTACACCTTC,CAWRHSGGPNGYTF
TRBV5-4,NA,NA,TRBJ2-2,TGTGCCAGCAGAGGACAGCCAGAGACCGTCGGGGAGCTGTTTTTT,CASRGQPETVGELFF
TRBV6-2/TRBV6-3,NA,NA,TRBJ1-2,TGTGCCAGCAGTCGAGATACAGTTGGTCGGGGCTACACCTTC,CASSRDTVGRGYTF
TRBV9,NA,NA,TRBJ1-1,TGTGCCAGCAGCGTAGGGAGGGACTTTGGTGGGGCTGAAGCTTTCTTT,CASSVGRDFGGAEAFF
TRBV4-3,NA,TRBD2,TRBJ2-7,TGCGCCAGCAGCCAAGCGACTAGCGGGTCCTACGAGCAGTACTTC,CASSQATSGSYEQYF